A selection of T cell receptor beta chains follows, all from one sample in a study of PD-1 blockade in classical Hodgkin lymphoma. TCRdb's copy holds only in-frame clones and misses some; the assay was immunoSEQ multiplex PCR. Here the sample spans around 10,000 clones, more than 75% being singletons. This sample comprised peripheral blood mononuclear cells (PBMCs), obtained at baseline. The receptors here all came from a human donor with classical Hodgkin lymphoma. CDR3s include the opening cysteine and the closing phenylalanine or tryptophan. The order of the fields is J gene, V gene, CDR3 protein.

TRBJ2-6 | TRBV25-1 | CASIRSGANVLTF
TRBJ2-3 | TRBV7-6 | CASSLASGTDTQYF
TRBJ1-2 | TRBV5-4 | CASSLVEFQGYTF
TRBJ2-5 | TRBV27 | CASSSGLAGGLETQYF
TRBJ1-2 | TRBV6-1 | CASSTWDSPGGYTF
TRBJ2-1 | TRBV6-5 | CASRASGSSYNEQFF
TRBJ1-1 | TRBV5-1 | CASSFSQNMNTEAFF
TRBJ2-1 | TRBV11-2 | CASSPPPGLAGYNEQFF
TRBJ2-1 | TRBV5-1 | CASSYSGSTYNEQFF
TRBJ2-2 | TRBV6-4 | CASRVTAGGPWELFF
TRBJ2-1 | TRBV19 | CASTGQGRNEQFF
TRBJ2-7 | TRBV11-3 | CASRLVRNPRSGRFRYEQYF
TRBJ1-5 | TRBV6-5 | CASSRGTGAQPQHF
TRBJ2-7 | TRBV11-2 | CASSPLAGPFPEQYF
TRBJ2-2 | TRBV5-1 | CASSATDNLGELFF
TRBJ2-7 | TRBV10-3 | CAINRDLASYEQYF
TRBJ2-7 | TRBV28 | CASSFPGTSTYEQYF
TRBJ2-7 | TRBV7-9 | CASSSTGNGDEQYF
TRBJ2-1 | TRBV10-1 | CASRPGTSGRNEQFF
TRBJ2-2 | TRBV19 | CASSRNPIAGMNTGELFF
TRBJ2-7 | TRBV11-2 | CASSLVGAGGYEQYF
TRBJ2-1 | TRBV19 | CASGSWGEQFF
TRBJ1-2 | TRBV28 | CASSRTGTIYGYTF
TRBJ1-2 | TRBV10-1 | CASSEGGLNYGYTF
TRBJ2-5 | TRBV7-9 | CASSSGTSGRARETQYF
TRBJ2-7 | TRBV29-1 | CSVSQGIAYEQYF
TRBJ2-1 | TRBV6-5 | CASRRVYEQFF
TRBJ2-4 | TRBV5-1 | CASSSNPGLAGGAKNIQYF
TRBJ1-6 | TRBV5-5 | CASSLFWGNNSPLHF
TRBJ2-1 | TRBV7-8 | CASTLFTGDSYNEQFF
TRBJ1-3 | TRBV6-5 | CASSYSMGSSGNTIYF